The rows below give T cell receptor beta chains drawn from one sample of a study of CD8+ T cells in alopecia areata. The data were produced by immunoSEQ multiplex PCR, yet TCRdb's version contains in-frame clones alone and is incomplete. Here the sample spans roughly 210,000 clones, around two fifths being singletons. Sequenced here: CD4+ T cells sorted from blood, sampled at approximately week 36, from a patient treated with tofacitinib. These receptors all come from a human donor with alopecia areata. CDR3s include the opening cysteine and the closing phenylalanine or tryptophan. Fields, in order: V gene, D gene, clone size, J gene, CDR3 protein, CDR3 DNA. A D gene is named only where the DNA matches it firmly. Expanded clones get a size class; other rows say once, few or many, or leave the size out.

v_gene: TRBV4-2; d_gene: .; abundance: .; j_gene: TRBJ2-2; CDR3aa: CASSPSGQPGELFF; CDR3nt: TGTGCCAGCAGCCCGTCCGGACAGCCCGGGGAGCTGTTTTTT
v_gene: TRBV29-1; d_gene: TRBD2; abundance: .; j_gene: TRBJ2-5; CDR3aa: CSFREVRETQYF; CDR3nt: TGCAGCTTCCGGGAGGTGAGGGAGACCCAGTACTTC
v_gene: TRBV11-1; d_gene: .; abundance: few; j_gene: TRBJ2-1; CDR3aa: CASSHLGSKVTEQFF; CDR3nt: TGTGCCAGCAGCCATCTCGGGAGCAAAGTCACTGAGCAGTTCTTC
v_gene: TRBV29-1; d_gene: .; abundance: few; j_gene: TRBJ2-3; CDR3aa: CSVEAGHGDTQYF; CDR3nt: TGCAGCGTTGAAGCGGGGCACGGAGATACGCAGTATTTT
v_gene: TRBV11-1; d_gene: .; abundance: .; j_gene: TRBJ2-7; CDR3aa: CASSSGGARSSYEQYF; CDR3nt: TGTGCCAGCAGCTCCGGAGGGGCGAGGAGCTCCTACGAGCAGTACTTC
v_gene: TRBV15; d_gene: .; abundance: .; j_gene: TRBJ2-5; CDR3aa: CATSPGAGGETQYF; CDR3nt: TGTGCCACCAGCCCAGGAGCAGGAGGAGAGACCCAGTACTTC
v_gene: TRBV27; d_gene: TRBD2; abundance: few; j_gene: TRBJ2-7; CDR3aa: CASSLWRGGSYEQYF; CDR3nt: TGTGCCAGCAGTTTATGGCGGGGGGGGTCCTACGAGCAGTACTTC
v_gene: TRBV6-1; d_gene: .; abundance: .; j_gene: TRBJ1-5; CDR3aa: CASSAGWGRGGDQPQHF; CDR3nt: TGTGCCAGCAGTGCCGGTTGGGGCAGGGGTGGGGATCAGCCCCAGCATTTT
v_gene: TRBV15; d_gene: .; abundance: .; j_gene: TRBJ2-7; CDR3aa: CATSRDQKGEQYF; CDR3nt: TGTGCCACCAGCAGAGACCAGAAAGGCGAGCAGTACTTC
v_gene: TRBV29-1; d_gene: TRBD1; abundance: few; j_gene: TRBJ1-2; CDR3aa: CSVQGAEGYTF; CDR3nt: TGCAGCGTGCAGGGGGCGGAGGGCTACACCTTC
v_gene: TRBV29-1; d_gene: .; abundance: few; j_gene: TRBJ1-2; CDR3aa: CSVGNIREGYTF; CDR3nt: TGCAGCGTGGGGAACATCCGGGAAGGCTACACCTTC
v_gene: TRBV29-1; d_gene: .; abundance: few; j_gene: TRBJ1-1; CDR3aa: CSAEYGGEAFF; CDR3nt: TGCAGCGCCGAATATGGGGGGGAAGCTTTCTTT
v_gene: TRBV5-1; d_gene: TRBD1; abundance: .; j_gene: TRBJ2-1; CDR3aa: CASRAGTESYNEQFF; CDR3nt: TGCGCCAGCAGAGCAGGGACAGAAAGTTACAATGAGCAGTTCTTC
v_gene: TRBV5-1; d_gene: .; abundance: .; j_gene: TRBJ2-7; CDR3aa: CASSLAGSSYEQYF; CDR3nt: TGCGCCAGCAGCTTGGCAGGGAGCTCCTACGAGCAGTACTTC
v_gene: TRBV6-6; d_gene: .; abundance: .; j_gene: TRBJ1-2; CDR3aa: CASSPRGLDGYTF; CDR3nt: TGTGCCAGCAGTCCCAGGGGTTTGGATGGCTACACCTTC
v_gene: TRBV7-8; d_gene: .; abundance: .; j_gene: TRBJ2-6; CDR3aa: CASSAWGRSSGANVLTF; CDR3nt: TGTGCCAGCAGCGCATGGGGACGGTCTTCTGGGGCCAACGTCCTGACTTTC
v_gene: TRBV11-2; d_gene: TRBD1; abundance: .; j_gene: TRBJ2-1; CDR3aa: CASSPDRYNEQFF; CDR3nt: TGTGCCAGCAGCCCGGACAGGTACAATGAGCAGTTCTTC
v_gene: TRBV6-6; d_gene: .; abundance: few; j_gene: TRBJ2-2; CDR3aa: CASSFAPGELFF; CDR3nt: TGTGCCAGCAGCTTCGCCCCCGGGGAGCTGTTTTTT
v_gene: TRBV6-5; d_gene: .; abundance: .; j_gene: TRBJ1-1; CDR3aa: CASSYGRTALEAFF; CDR3nt: TGTGCCAGCAGTTACGGCAGGACAGCGCTTGAAGCTTTCTTT
v_gene: TRBV27; d_gene: .; abundance: .; j_gene: TRBJ1-2; CDR3aa: CASSLSPRVNYGYTF; CDR3nt: TGTGCCAGCAGTTTATCGCCCCGCGTGAATTATGGCTACACCTTC
v_gene: TRBV2; d_gene: .; abundance: .; j_gene: TRBJ1-1; CDR3aa: CASSERASNTEAFF; CDR3nt: TGTGCCAGCAGTGAGCGGGCAAGCAACACTGAAGCTTTCTTT
v_gene: TRBV28; d_gene: .; abundance: few; j_gene: TRBJ2-3; CDR3aa: CASNPHERTSTDTQYF; CDR3nt: TGTGCCAGCAACCCCCATGAGCGGACAAGCACAGATACGCAGTATTTT
v_gene: TRBV19; d_gene: .; abundance: .; j_gene: TRBJ2-5; CDR3aa: CASSPGQRAETQYF; CDR3nt: TGTGCCAGTAGCCCGGGACAAAGGGCAGAGACCCAGTACTTC
v_gene: TRBV4-3; d_gene: TRBD1; abundance: .; j_gene: TRBJ2-7; CDR3aa: CASSRDRGYEQYF; CDR3nt: TGCGCCAGCAGCCGGGACAGGGGGTACGAGCAGTACTTC
v_gene: TRBV11-2; d_gene: .; abundance: .; j_gene: TRBJ2-5; CDR3aa: CASGGRRQETQYF; CDR3nt: TGTGCCAGCGGAGGGAGGCGTCAAGAGACCCAGTACTTC
v_gene: TRBV11-2; d_gene: .; abundance: .; j_gene: TRBJ2-3; CDR3aa: CASSAGGDTQYF; CDR3nt: TGTGCCAGCAGCGCGGGCGGTGATACGCAGTATTTT
v_gene: TRBV5-1; d_gene: .; abundance: .; j_gene: TRBJ2-5; CDR3aa: CASSFGSRDETQYF; CDR3nt: TGCGCCAGCAGCTTTGGGTCCAGGGATGAGACCCAGTACTTC
v_gene: TRBV4-1; d_gene: .; abundance: .; j_gene: TRBJ2-3; CDR3aa: CASSQEGGRSTF; CDR3nt: TGCGCCAGCAGCCAAGAGGGGGGAAGATCCACCTTT